This TCR beta chain was captured by sequencing in a study of brain T cells in children with intractable seizures. CDR1 is MNHEY and CDR2 is SVGAGI in the germline V gene. This CDR3 spans 13 amino acids. V shed 1 base and J shed 7 bases, with 10 bases lying between them. Sequenced by immunoSEQ multiplex PCR; TCRdb stores in-frame clones only, minus some. The data show roughly 80,000 clones, about 90% seen once. The sequenced sample was peripheral blood, obtained at surgery. This chain connects TRBV6-5 to TRBJ1-1, with a possible D match to TRBD1 (5 bases). This sequence was found in a girl aged 2-10 years with Rasmussen encephalitis and intractable seizures. The CDR3 coding sequence is TGTGCCAGCAGTTACTACCCTGGGGGTGAAGCTTTCTTT. Its translation is CASSYYPGGEAFF.